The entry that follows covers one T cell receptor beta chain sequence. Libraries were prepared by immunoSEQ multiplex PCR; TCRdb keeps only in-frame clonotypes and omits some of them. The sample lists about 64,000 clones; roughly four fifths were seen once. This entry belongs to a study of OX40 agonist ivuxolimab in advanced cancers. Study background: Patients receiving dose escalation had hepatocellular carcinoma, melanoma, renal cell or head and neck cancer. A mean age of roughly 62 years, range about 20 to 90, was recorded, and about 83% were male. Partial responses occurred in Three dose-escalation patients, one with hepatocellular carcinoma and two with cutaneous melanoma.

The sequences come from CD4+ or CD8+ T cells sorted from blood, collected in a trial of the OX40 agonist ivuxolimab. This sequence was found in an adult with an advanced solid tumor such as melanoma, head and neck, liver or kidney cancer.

CDR3 nucleotide sequence: TGTGCCGCCGAAGTCGCGGGGCATTACGAGCAGTACTTC. It yields the protein CAAEVAGHYEQYF. This chain links TRBV7-9 with TRBJ2-7, with a weak D call TRBD2 (6 bases). Trimming left V 11 bases short and J 4 bases short, with 18 bases between. The germline V gene has CDR1 SEHNR and CDR2 FQNEAQ (reference sequence). This CDR3 is built from 13 residues.